This note documents a single T cell receptor beta chain sequence. Its cognate antigen is unknown. The data derive from a study of cytomegalovirus exposure and HLA in healthy donors. Study findings and constraints: A prior analysis recorded that most TCR beta V segments were productive about 87% or about 30% of the time.

Trimming pared 4 bases from V and 0 bases from J, leaving 19 bases between. The CDR3 is 18 residues long. The germline V gene has CDR1 SGHDN and CDR2 FVKESK. PCR primers comprised 60 Vbeta and 13 Jbeta primers. The data were produced by immunoSEQ multiplex PCR, yet TCRdb's version contains in-frame clones alone and is incomplete. The sample records tens of thousands of clones, around 81% being singletons. The receptor comes from a woman in her 30s in good health and CMV-seronegative. The specimen was PBMCs. This sequence joins TRBV14 and TRBJ1-3; D might be TRBD1 (6 bases). In DNA form, the CDR3 reads TGTGCCAGCAGCCTTCTTCTTTCCAGGGGTGACTCTGGAAACACCATATATTTT. This encodes CASSLLLSRGDSGNTIYF.